Following are 5 T cell receptor beta chains from one sample sequenced in a study of beta chain features in type 1 diabetes. The whole isolated RNA underwent reverse transcription, so sequencing captured expressed TCRB transcripts. Some clones are missing from TCRdb's copy, which holds only in-frame ones; the method was immunoSEQ multiplex PCR. The repertoire consists of about 360,000 clones, with roughly 12% occurring once and the leading ten covering 0.015% to 0.02%. Material: naive CD4+ T cells from blood. The origin of the receptors is a man aged 18 to 30 in good health.

The chain uses TRBV10-3 and TRBJ1-2; weak D call: TRBD1 (6 bases). Germline V lookup: CDR1 ENHRY, CDR2 SYGVKD. V dropped 3 bases and J dropped 3 bases, with 11 bases sitting between them. CDR3 length: 14 amino acids. The CDR3 protein is CAISENYRDYGYTF. CDR3 coding DNA: TGTGCCATCAGTGAAAATTACAGGGACTATGGCTACACCTTC.

This clone occurred a few times. This sequence joins TRBV18 and TRBJ1-2; 7 bases agree with TRBD1. V lost 5 bases to trimming and J lost 8 bases; unmatched junction nucleotides: 5. The germline CDR1 and CDR2 sequences are KGHSH and LQKENI. The CDR3 runs 12 residues. The CDR3 loop reads CASSTGARGYTF. The CDR3 DNA sequence: TGTGCCAGCTCAACAGGGGCCCGAGGCTACACCTTC.

This sequence joins TRBV19 and TRBJ1-2; TRBD1 matches at 8 bases. Germline V gene data show CDR1 as LNHDA and CDR2 as SQIVND (reference sequence). J lost 8 bases, V lost 7 bases, and 18 bases had no gene match. The CDR3 is 16 amino acids. CDR3 residues: CASTSPRGRGHRGYTF. Here the CDR3 DNA reads TGTGCCAGTACCTCCCCTCGGGGCAGGGGGCACCGGGGCTACACCTTC.

There are a few counts of this clone. The J gene is TRBJ2-1, the V gene TRBV27, with 10 bases identical to TRBD2. The V gene end was trimmed by 6 bases and the J gene end by 6 bases; junction bases not matched to a gene: 8. This CDR3 comprises 15 residues. Looked up from germline, CDR1 is MNHEY and CDR2 is SMNVEV (reference sequence). CDR3 sequence: CASRSSGGVSNEQFF. The CDR3 DNA is TGTGCCAGCAGGTCTAGCGGGGGCGTCTCCAATGAGCAGTTCTTC.

As DNA, the CDR3 is TGTGCCAGCAGCTTAGAAGGGGGCGGCACAGATACGCAGTATTTT. Its protein is CASSLEGGGTDTQYF. This chain links TRBV11-2 with TRBJ2-3, with 7 bases fitting TRBD1. Germline loops: CDR1 SGHAT, CDR2 FQNNGV. Trimming cost V 0 bases and J 1 base; bases outside gene matches: 1. This CDR3 comprises 15 residues.